This TCR beta chain was identified during a study of spatial heterogeneity in lung cancer. The overall study: There was a strong correlation between the counts of TCR transcripts measured in tumor regions and a T cell transcriptional module score that was calculated from matched bulk RNA-seq. Regarding the study as a whole: Mutation counts in tumors were tracked by counts of expanded intratumoral alpha and beta TCRs.

Specified time point: sample taken at primary tumor resection. Germline CDR1 and CDR2: SNHLY and FYNNEI. This CDR3 comprises 13 residues. The germline V and J ends were trimmed by 2 bases and 3 bases, with 5 bases remaining between them. TCRdb re-called the 5' RACE reads with MiXCR, one entry per CDR3 protein. The sample has around 26,000 distinct CDR3 sequences, approximately 8.8% seen once; the top ten hold approximately 8%. Notes on this clonotype: The antigen is unknown.

V is TRBV2 and J is TRBJ2-1; D gene ambiguous. This TCR came from a male donor with early-stage non-small cell lung cancer. Sequencing used lung tumor tissue, obtained at surgery. The CDR3 DNA follows: TGTGCCAGCAGTGAACCCAGCTACAATGAGCAGTTCTTC. This encodes CASSEPSYNEQFF.